This T cell receptor (beta chain) was sequenced in a study of cytomegalovirus exposure and HLA in healthy donors. Study-level information: The same platform was used for the 110 or so validation repertoires and the approximately 670 first-cohort repertoires, a later analysis reported. Study observations and caveats: Reports showed the classifier diagnosing cytomegalovirus status with high specificity and sensitivity. Most TCR sequences were rare, but some public TCRs occurred in many donors. The study designated 150 to 200 TCR beta chains cytomegalovirus-associated.

On this clone: The antigen is not known.

The assay was immunoSEQ multiplex PCR, and TCRdb's table has in-frame clones only and misses some. Of over 55,000 clones in the sample, around nine tenths were seen once. The V end was cut by 1 base, the J end by 4 bases, with 11 bases between. Looked up from germline, CDR1 is SGHVS and CDR2 is FQNEAQ. The CDR3 runs 16 residues. This receptor was taken from a young man in good health and CMV-seronegative. Sequencing was done on a sample of PBMCs. The chain carries TRBV7-8 and TRBJ2-6; D is unclear. The CDR3 sequence: CASSLGVVLGANVLTF. The CDR3 DNA reads as TGTGCCAGCAGCTTAGGAGTTGTTTTAGGGGCCAACGTCCTGACTTTC. Variable domain in full (rest from reference TRBV7-8 and TRBJ2-6): GAGVSQSPRYKVAKRGQDVALRCDPISGHVSLFWYQQALGQGPEFLTYFQNEAQLDKSGLPSDRFFAERPEGSVSTLKIQRTQQEDSAVYLCASSLGVVLGANVLTFGAGSRLTVL.